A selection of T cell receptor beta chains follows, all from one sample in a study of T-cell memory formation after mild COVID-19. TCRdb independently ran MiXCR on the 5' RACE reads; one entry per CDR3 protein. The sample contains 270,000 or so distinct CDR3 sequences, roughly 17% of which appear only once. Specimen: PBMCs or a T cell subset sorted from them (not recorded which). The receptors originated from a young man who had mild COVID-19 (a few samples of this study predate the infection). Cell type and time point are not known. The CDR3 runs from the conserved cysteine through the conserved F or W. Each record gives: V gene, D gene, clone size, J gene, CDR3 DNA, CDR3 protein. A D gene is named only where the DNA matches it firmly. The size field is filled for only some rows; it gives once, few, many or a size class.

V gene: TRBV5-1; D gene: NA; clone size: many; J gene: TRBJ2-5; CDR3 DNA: TGCGCCAGCAGCCTAGGGGCAGGGTTGACGGAGACCCAGTACTTC; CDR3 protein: CASSLGAGLTETQYF
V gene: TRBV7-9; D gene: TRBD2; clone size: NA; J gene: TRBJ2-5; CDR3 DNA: TGTGCCAGCAGCCCCGGACTAGCGGCATTAGAGACCCAGTACTTC; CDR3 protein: CASSPGLAALETQYF
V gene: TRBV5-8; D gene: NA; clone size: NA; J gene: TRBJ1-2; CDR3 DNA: TGTGCCAGCAGCTTCGACACGGGCTACACCTTC; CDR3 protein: CASSFDTGYTF
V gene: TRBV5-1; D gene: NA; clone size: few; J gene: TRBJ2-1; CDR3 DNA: TGCGCCAGCAGCTTGTTGGGGGGGCGACAAAATGAGCAGTTCTTC; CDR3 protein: CASSLLGGRQNEQFF
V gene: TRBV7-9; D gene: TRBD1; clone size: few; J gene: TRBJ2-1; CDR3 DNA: TGTGCCAGCAGCTTACCCGGACAGGGGACGGGGAAGCAGTTCTTC; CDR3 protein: CASSLPGQGTGKQFF
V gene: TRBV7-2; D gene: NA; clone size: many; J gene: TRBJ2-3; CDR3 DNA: TGTGCCAGCAGCTTGCGGGGGACAACAGATACGCAGTATTTT; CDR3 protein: CASSLRGTTDTQYF
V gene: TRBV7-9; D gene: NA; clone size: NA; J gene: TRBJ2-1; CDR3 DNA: TGTGCCAGCACTCTCCAACAGGGTATTGAGCAGTTCTTC; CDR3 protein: CASTLQQGIEQFF
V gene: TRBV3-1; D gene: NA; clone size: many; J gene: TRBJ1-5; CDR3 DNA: TGTGCCAGCAGCCAAGATTTGGGTCAGCCCCAGCATTTT; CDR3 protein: CASSQDLGQPQHF
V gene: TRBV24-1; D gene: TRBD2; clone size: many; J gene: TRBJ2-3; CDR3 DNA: TGTGCCACCAGTGATGGCGGGGGGCCCAACACAGATACGCAGTATTTT; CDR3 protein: CATSDGGGPNTDTQYF
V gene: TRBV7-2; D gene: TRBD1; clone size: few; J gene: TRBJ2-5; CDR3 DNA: TGTGCCAGCAGCTCCCGGACAGGGGGCCAAGAGACCCAGTACTTC; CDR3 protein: CASSSRTGGQETQYF
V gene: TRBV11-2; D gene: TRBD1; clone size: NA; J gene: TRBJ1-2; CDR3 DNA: TGTGCCAGCAACTGGGACAGGGCGACCTATGGCTACACCTTC; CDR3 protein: CASNWDRATYGYTF
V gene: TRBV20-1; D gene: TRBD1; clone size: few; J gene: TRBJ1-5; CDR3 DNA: TGCAGTGCCACCTCAGGGGGAGAGAGTCAGCCCCAGCATTTT; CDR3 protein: CSATSGGESQPQHF
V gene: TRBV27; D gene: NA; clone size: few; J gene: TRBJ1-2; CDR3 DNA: TGTGCCAGCGGTAAGCGGGACACTGCTGGCTACACCTTC; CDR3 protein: CASGKRDTAGYTF
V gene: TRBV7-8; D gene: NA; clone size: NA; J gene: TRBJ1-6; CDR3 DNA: TGTGCCAGCAGCTTAAACAGGGATTCACCCCTCCACTTT; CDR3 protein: CASSLNRDSPLHF
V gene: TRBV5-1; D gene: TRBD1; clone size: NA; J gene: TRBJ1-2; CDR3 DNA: TGCGCCAGCAGCGAGGACAGGGGGCCTTATGGCTACACCTTC; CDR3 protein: CASSEDRGPYGYTF
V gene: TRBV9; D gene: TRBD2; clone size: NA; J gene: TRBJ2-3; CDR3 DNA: TGTGCCAGCAGCGTAGCTCCTAGCGGGGGGGCCAGGGAAGATACGCAGTATTTT; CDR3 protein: CASSVAPSGGAREDTQYF
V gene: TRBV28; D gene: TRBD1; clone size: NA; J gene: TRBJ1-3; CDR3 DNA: TGTGCCAGCAGTTTATACACAGGGGTGGACACCATATATTTT; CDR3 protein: CASSLYTGVDTIYF
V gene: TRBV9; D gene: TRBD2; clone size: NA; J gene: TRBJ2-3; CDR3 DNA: TGTGCCAGCAGCACCGGGACTAGCGGGGTAGATACGCAGTATTTT; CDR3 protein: CASSTGTSGVDTQYF
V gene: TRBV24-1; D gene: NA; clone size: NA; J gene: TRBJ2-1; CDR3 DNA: TGTGCCACCAGTGAGTCTAGCAGTTTAAATGAGCAGTTCTTC; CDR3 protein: CATSESSSLNEQFF
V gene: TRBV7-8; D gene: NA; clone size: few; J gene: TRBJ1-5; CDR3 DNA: TGTGCCAGCAGCTTAGGCCGGGAAAATCAGCCCCAGCATTTT; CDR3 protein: CASSLGRENQPQHF
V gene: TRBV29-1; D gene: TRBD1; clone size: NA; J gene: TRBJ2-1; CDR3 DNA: TGCAGTCTCCAGGGGGTTTCCTACAATGAGCAGTTCTTC; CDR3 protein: CSLQGVSYNEQFF
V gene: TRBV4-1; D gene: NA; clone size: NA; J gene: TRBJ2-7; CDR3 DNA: TGCGCCAGCAGCCAATCGTCGGGACGGAACTACGAGCAGTACTTC; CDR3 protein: CASSQSSGRNYEQYF
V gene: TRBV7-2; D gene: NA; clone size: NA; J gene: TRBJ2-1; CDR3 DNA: TGTGCCAGCAGCTTAGCGCGGTCTTACAATGAGCAGTTCTTC; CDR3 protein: CASSLARSYNEQFF
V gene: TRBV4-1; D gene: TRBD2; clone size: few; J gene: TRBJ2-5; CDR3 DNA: TGCGCCAGCAGCGCGTCCGGGACTAGCGAAGAGACCCAGTACTTC; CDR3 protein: CASSASGTSEETQYF
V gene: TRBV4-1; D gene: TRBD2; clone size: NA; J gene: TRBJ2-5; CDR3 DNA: TGCGCCAGCAGCCAAAATAGCGGGGGGGAAGGGACCCAGTACTTC; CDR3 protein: CASSQNSGGEGTQYF
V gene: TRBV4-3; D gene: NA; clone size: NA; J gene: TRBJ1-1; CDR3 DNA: TGCGCCAGCAGCCCGAGAGCGGGCACTGAAGCTTTCTTT; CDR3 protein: CASSPRAGTEAFF
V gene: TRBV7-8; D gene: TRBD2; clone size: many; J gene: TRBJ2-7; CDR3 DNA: TGTGCCAGCAGCAGTAGCGGGGGGCTCTACGAGCAGTACTTC; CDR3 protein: CASSSSGGLYEQYF
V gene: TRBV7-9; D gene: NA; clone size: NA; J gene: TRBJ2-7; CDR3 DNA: TGTGCCAGCAGCCGAGACAGCCCCGAGCAGTACTTC; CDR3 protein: CASSRDSPEQYF
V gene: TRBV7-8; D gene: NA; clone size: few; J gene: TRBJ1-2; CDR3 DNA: TGTGCCAGCAGCCCCTGGGACTCTCCCTATGGCTACACCTTC; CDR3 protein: CASSPWDSPYGYTF
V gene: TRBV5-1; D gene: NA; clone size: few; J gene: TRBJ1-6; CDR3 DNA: TGCGCCAGCAGTTCAGGGATGTCACCCCTCCACTTT; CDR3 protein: CASSSGMSPLHF
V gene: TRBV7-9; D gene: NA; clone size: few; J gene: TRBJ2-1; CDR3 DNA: TGTGCCAATTCCCACCGGGGGTCGCCCACCAATGAGCAGTTCTTC; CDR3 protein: CANSHRGSPTNEQFF
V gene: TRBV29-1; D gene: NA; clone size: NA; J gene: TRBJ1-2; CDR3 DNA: TGCAGCGTTGGGACAGTCAACCCCGAGGGTGGCTACACCTTC; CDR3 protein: CSVGTVNPEGGYTF
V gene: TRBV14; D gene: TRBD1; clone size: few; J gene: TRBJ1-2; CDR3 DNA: TGTGCCAGCAGCGAGGGGGCTCGTAACTATGGCTACACCTTC; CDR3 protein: CASSEGARNYGYTF